What follows is one T cell receptor beta chain and its context. Its target is not known. The sample originates from a study of OX40 agonist ivuxolimab in advanced cancers. The overall study: Six ivuxolimab dose levels, 0.01 to 10 mg/kg, were given intravenously every 2 weeks. Patients with hepatocellular carcinoma, melanoma, renal cell or head and neck cancer made up the dose-escalation patients. Study findings and constraints: More expanded clones were seen, on average, in CD8+ T cells than in CD4+.

Sequencing used immunoSEQ multiplex PCR; TCRdb keeps in-frame clones, though not all of them. The table shows some 65,000 clones, with 85% occurring only once. This CDR3 has 15 residues. CDR1 is MNHEY, CDR2 SVGAGI, per germline. V lost 8 bases and J 8 bases, leaving 24 bases between the germline ends. This chain joins TRBV6-5 and TRBJ1-2; no clear D gene. The sequence came from an adult with an advanced solid tumor such as melanoma, head and neck, liver or kidney cancer. Sequencing was performed on CD4+ or CD8+ T cells sorted from blood, taken in a trial of the OX40 agonist ivuxolimab. In DNA form, the CDR3 reads TGTGCCAGCTCCCCTGATCCCGCCCCCCTGCCCGGCTACACCTTC. Translation gives CASSPDPAPLPGYTF.